The source of this T cell receptor (beta chain) is a study of beta chain features in type 1 diabetes. General study points: Significant though moderate, a shortening of TCRB CDR3s appeared in all four CD4+ subsets of Type 1 diabetes patients.

This clone was counted a few times. What it recognizes is unknown. The CDR3 runs 14 residues. CDR1 LNHDA and CDR2 SQIVND come from the germline V gene (reference sequence). Trimming removed 7 bases from V and 5 bases from J, with 15 bases in between. Stem cell-like memory, regulatory, central memory and naive CD4+ cells were sorted via CD45RO/CCR7/CD25/CD127/CD95/CD27. Of the isolated RNA, all was reverse transcribed, and so the sequenced material was expressed TCRB transcripts. The study sequenced naive, central memory and regulatory T cell samples to an average of approximately 3.5 million reads. Clones were read by immunoSEQ multiplex PCR, and TCRdb kept only the in-frame ones, dropping some. The sample carries around 710,000 clones, under 15% recorded once.

Sequencing was performed on naive CD4+ T cells from blood. The TCR sequence derives from a man aged 30 to 39 with type 1 diabetes. This chain uses TRBV19 with TRBJ2-1; D unresolved. The CDR3 DNA sequence: TGTGCCAGTACCCTTACGGCGGTAAACAATGAGCAGTTCTTC. This translates into CASTLTAVNNEQFF.